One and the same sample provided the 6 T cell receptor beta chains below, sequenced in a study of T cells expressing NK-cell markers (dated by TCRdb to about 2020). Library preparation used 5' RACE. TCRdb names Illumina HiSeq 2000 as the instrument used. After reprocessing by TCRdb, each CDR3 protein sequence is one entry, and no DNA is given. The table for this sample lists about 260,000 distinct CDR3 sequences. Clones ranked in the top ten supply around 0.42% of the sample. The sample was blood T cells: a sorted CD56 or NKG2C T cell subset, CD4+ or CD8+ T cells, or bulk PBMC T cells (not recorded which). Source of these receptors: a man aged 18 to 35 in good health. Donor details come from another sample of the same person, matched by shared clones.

The CDR3 reads CSAYHTYGGTQYF. The gene calls are TRBV29-1 and TRBJ2-5; TCRdb outputs TRBD1, but without DNA this stays unchecked. Germline V gene lookup returns CDR1 SQVTM and CDR2 ANQGSEA. The CDR3 totals 13 residues.

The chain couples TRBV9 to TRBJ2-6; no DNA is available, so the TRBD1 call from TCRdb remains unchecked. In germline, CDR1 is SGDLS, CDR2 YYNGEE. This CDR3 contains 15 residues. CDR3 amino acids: CASSPLGVGANVLTF.

CDR3 in amino acids: CSVGDLKNIQYF. The chain employs TRBV29-1 and TRBJ2-4; the TCRdb D gene call, TRBD1, has no DNA to confirm it. Germline assignment: CDR1 SQVTM and CDR2 ANQGSEA. The CDR3 sequence is 12 residues long. The full variable domain, its missing parts supplied by reference TRBV29-1 and TRBJ2-4, is SAVISQKPSRDICQRGTSLTIQCQVDSQVTMMFWYRQQPGQSLTLIATANQGSEATYESGFVIDKFPISRPNLTFSTLTVSNMSPEDSSIYLCSVGDLKNIQYFGAGTRLSVL.

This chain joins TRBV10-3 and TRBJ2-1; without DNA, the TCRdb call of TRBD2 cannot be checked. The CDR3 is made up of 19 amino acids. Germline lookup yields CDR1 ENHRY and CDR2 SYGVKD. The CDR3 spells CAISLTTGTSGRIGNEQFF.

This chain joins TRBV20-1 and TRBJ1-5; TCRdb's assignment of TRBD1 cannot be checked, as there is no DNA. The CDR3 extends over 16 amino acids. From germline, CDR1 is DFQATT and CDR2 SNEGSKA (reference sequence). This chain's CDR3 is CSARDRGSSLGQPQHF.

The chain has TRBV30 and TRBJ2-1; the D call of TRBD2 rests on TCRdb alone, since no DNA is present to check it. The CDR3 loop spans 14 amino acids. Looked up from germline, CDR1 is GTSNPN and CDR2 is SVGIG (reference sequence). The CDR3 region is CAWRGAGPNNEQFF.